This T cell receptor (beta chain) emerged from a study of shared clonotypes between healthy human individuals. Study at large: Ranging from 18 to 49 in age, donors were two women and a few men.

Method: immunoSEQ multiplex PCR; TCRdb's copy keeps in-frame clones and lacks some. The sample has around 530,000 clones, roughly 72% seen once. The CDR3 extends over 12 amino acids. Trimming took off 4 bases at V and 5 bases at J, with 9 bases between the two ends. Germline V gene lookup returns CDR1 SQVTM and CDR2 ANQGSEA. The donor cohort consisted entirely of Caucasian adults residing in Nashville, Tennessee. Tens of millions of PBMCs supplied genomic DNA for unsorted samples. This clonotype was obtained from a woman between 40 and 55 years old in good health. Some clones in this sample may be carry-over from other donors' samples. This chain connects TRBV29-1 to TRBJ2-1, with D maybe TRBD2 (5 bases). The material sequenced was PBMCs. CDR3 residues: CSVGREDNEQFF. DNA of the CDR3: TGCAGCGTTGGCCGGGAAGACAATGAGCAGTTCTTC.